This is a list of T cell receptor beta chains from one sample in a study of shared clonotypes between healthy human individuals. Clones were sequenced by immunoSEQ multiplex PCR, and TCRdb holds only the in-frame ones, with some missing. The top ten hold over 0.12% of the sample, which has about 2.4 million clones, approximately 92% seen once. Sequenced material: naive CD4+ T cells sorted from blood. Receptors were obtained from a man between 18 and 35 years old in good health. Each CDR3 is given with its conserved first and last residue. Each record gives: D gene, V gene, J gene, clone size, CDR3 DNA, CDR3 protein. D genes are given only for firm matches. Clone size is stated in some rows and not others, as once, few, many or a class when expanded.

>TRBD2|TRBV25-1|TRBJ2-3|.
TGTGCCAGCAGTGCTACTAGCGGGGGGACAGATACGCAGTATTTT
CASSATSGGTDTQYF
>TRBD2|TRBV5-4|TRBJ2-1|.
TGTGCCAGCAGTCGGGGACTAGACGTGTTCTTC
CASSRGLDVFF
>TRBD1|TRBV5-8|TRBJ1-3|.
TGTGCCAGCAGCTGGGACAGCGGGGTTATGAACACCATATATTTT
CASSWDSGVMNTIYF
>TRBD2|TRBV5-1|TRBJ2-1|.
TGCGCCAGCAGAGCGGGAGAGTCCTACAATGAGCAGTTCTTC
CASRAGESYNEQFF
>.|TRBV25-1|TRBJ2-1|.
TGTGCCAGCAGTGAAGGCAGGGCCAATGAGCAGTTCTTC
CASSEGRANEQFF
>.|TRBV5-6|TRBJ2-7|.
TGTGCCAGCAGCCTGAGGGGAACAGGGACCCACGAGCAGTACTTC
CASSLRGTGTHEQYF
>.|TRBV5-8|TRBJ1-5|.
TGTGCCAGCAGCTTGGCCGGCTACGGGCCCAATCAGCCCCAGCATTTT
CASSLAGYGPNQPQHF
>TRBD1|TRBV19|TRBJ1-2|.
TGTGCCAGTAGTCCCCCGGGACAGGGAACTTCAATTTACTATGGCTACACCTTC
CASSPPGQGTSIYYGYTF
>.|TRBV6-1|TRBJ1-2|.
TGTGCCAGCAGTGAAGCAGGCCAGCTTAAGCCCTATGGCTACACCTTC
CASSEAGQLKPYGYTF
>TRBD1|TRBV4-1|TRBJ2-6|.
TGCGCCAGCAGCCTCTCACAGGGGTACTCTGGGGCCAACGTCCTGACTTTC
CASSLSQGYSGANVLTF
>.|TRBV18|TRBJ1-5|.
TGTGCCAGCTCACCACCGGGGCCTGGCAATCAGCCCCAGCATTTT
CASSPPGPGNQPQHF
>.|TRBV9|TRBJ2-3|.
TGTGCCAGCAGCCGTAATAGCGGACCTAGCACAGATACGCAGTATTTT
CASSRNSGPSTDTQYF
>.|TRBV2|TRBJ1-2|.
TGTGCCAGCGAGCCAGGTGAATATGGCTACACCTTC
CASEPGEYGYTF
>TRBD2|TRBV7-6|TRBJ2-7|.
TGTGCCAGCAGCTTAGCCAGCGGGAGTTACGAGCAGTACTTC
CASSLASGSYEQYF
>.|TRBV5-6|TRBJ2-2|once
TGTGCCAGCAGCTTCCCTAGCGCGACCGGGGAGCTGTTTTTT
CASSFPSATGELFF
>.|TRBV9|TRBJ2-5|.
TGTGCCAGCAGCGTAGGAGGGGGCCAAGAGACCCAGTACTTC
CASSVGGGQETQYF
>TRBD1|TRBV7-9|TRBJ1-6|few
TGTGCCAGCAGCCCTCTGACAGGGGTTAATTCACCCCTCCACTTT
CASSPLTGVNSPLHF
>TRBD1|TRBV9|TRBJ2-2|.
TGTGCCAGCAGCCCGATACAGGGGGGAGCCGGGGAGCTGTTTTTT
CASSPIQGGAGELFF
>TRBD1|TRBV9|TRBJ2-5|.
TGTGCCAGCAGGCAATCTACAGGGGGGCAAGAGACCCAGTACTTC
CASRQSTGGQETQYF
>TRBD2|TRBV7-9|TRBJ2-3|.
TGTGCCAGCAGCCAGGGACTAGCGGGAGCAGGGAGCACAGATACGCAGTATTTT
CASSQGLAGAGSTDTQYF
>TRBD1|TRBV5-1|TRBJ2-7|.
TGCGCCAGCAGCTTGGAAGGGACAGGGGCCCACGAGCAGTACTTC
CASSLEGTGAHEQYF
>.|TRBV28|TRBJ2-7|once
TGTGCCAGCAGTCCAGTAGGGACGGTGGCCTACGAGCAGTACTTC
CASSPVGTVAYEQYF
>.|TRBV5-5|TRBJ1-3|.
TGTGCCAGCAGCTTGGGGGACTATATCTCTGGAAACACCATATATTTT
CASSLGDYISGNTIYF
>TRBD1|TRBV28|TRBJ2-6|.
TGTGCCAGCAGGCGACCGGGACAGGGTTTCTCTGGGGCCAACGTCCTGACTTTC
CASRRPGQGFSGANVLTF
>.|TRBV19|TRBJ1-1|.
TGTGCCAGTCGATCCTTCTTGGGAGGGATGAACACTGAAGCTTTCTTT
CASRSFLGGMNTEAFF
>.|TRBV30|TRBJ2-2|.
TGTGCCTGGAGCCGCCTCGGGGGCGGGGAGCTGTTTTTT
CAWSRLGGGELFF
>TRBD1|TRBV30|TRBJ2-7|.
TGTGCCTGGAGTGTAACAGGGGGCCCCTACGAGCAGTACTTC
CAWSVTGGPYEQYF
>TRBD1|TRBV30|TRBJ1-2|few
TGTGCCTGGAGTGTAGGGACAGCCTATGGCTACACCTTC
CAWSVGTAYGYTF
>TRBD1|TRBV18|TRBJ1-2|.
TGTGCCAGCTCACCGGTACAGGGGAAGGTGTATCGTGGCTACACCTTC
CASSPVQGKVYRGYTF
>.|TRBV27|TRBJ2-1|once
TGTGCCAGCAGTTTTTCCGGGGGAGTAGGCGAGCAGTTCTTC
CASSFSGGVGEQFF
>.|TRBV21-1|TRBJ1-2|once
TGTGCCAGCAGCAAAGGGGACAGGGTCGGAGATGGCTACACCTTC
CASSKGDRVGDGYTF
>TRBD2|TRBV10-2|TRBJ2-2|.
TGCGCCAGCACCCGCTGGCCTAGCGGGAGTTCCGGGGAGCTGTTTTTT
CASTRWPSGSSGELFF
>.|TRBV30|TRBJ2-2|.
TGTGCCTGGAGTGGGGGCAGACCCACCGGGGAGCTGTTTTTT
CAWSGGRPTGELFF
>TRBD1|TRBV7-9|TRBJ1-2|.
TGTGCCAGCAGCACCGGGGGAGAGGGGGCCAGCTATGGCTACACCTTC
CASSTGGEGASYGYTF
>TRBD2|TRBV7-7|TRBJ2-3|.
TGTGCTAGCAGCTTAGGACTAGCGGGACCCACAGATACGCAGTATTTT
CASSLGLAGPTDTQYF
>TRBD1|TRBV19|TRBJ1-6|.
TGTGCCAGTAGTATCCTTACAGGGGCGCAGATTTCACCCCTCCACTTT
CASSILTGAQISPLHF
>.|TRBV4-1|TRBJ2-3|.
TGCGCCAGCAGCCAAGATCGAAGGCCAGACACAGATACGCAGTATTTT
CASSQDRRPDTDTQYF
>.|TRBV12-5|TRBJ1-3|.
TGTGCTAGTGGTTTCCCTGGCGGTTCTGGAAACACCATATATTTT
CASGFPGGSGNTIYF
>.|TRBV5-1|TRBJ1-4|.
TGCGCCAGCAGCCCGGGAGACAGCGCTAATGAAAAACTGTTTTTT
CASSPGDSANEKLFF
>TRBD2|TRBV5-5|TRBJ2-7|.
TGTGCCAGCAGCTTGGCCCCACTAGCGGGGACCTACGAGCAGTACTTC
CASSLAPLAGTYEQYF
>.|TRBV7-2|TRBJ1-5|.
TGTGCCAGCAGCCTGGGGGGGGGATTTAGCAATCAGCCCCAGCATTTT
CASSLGGGFSNQPQHF
>.|TRBV9|TRBJ2-7|.
TGTGCCAGCAGCGTAGCCGAGGGTAGTTTATACGAGCAGTACTTC
CASSVAEGSLYEQYF
>TRBD1|TRBV30|TRBJ1-4|.
TGTGCCTGGAGTCAGGGGGCAGGAAATGAAAAACTGTTTTTT
CAWSQGAGNEKLFF
>TRBD1|TRBV7-3|TRBJ2-4|.
TGTGCCAGCAGCCGGGACAGGGAGACCGACATTCAGTACTTC
CASSRDRETDIQYF
>TRBD2|TRBV10-3|TRBJ2-1|.
TGTGCCATCGGGGAAGCGGGGAGTGAGCAGTTCTTC
CAIGEAGSEQFF
>.|TRBV5-1|TRBJ2-1|.
TGCGCCAGCCATTCCACAGGAAGCTCCTACAATGAGCAGTTCTTC
CASHSTGSSYNEQFF
>TRBD1|TRBV6-1|TRBJ1-3|.
TGTGCCAGCAGTGGAAGGACAGGGATGGTCGAAAACACCATATATTTT
CASSGRTGMVENTIYF